Here is one T cell receptor beta chain with its context. The use of a sample-barcoded 5' primer and a J-beta primer mix characterized a second PCR of roughly 6 to 11 cycles. One entry per CDR3 protein results from TCRdb running MiXCR on the 5' RACE reads. Altogether more than 700,000 distinct CDR3 sequences are present, roughly 46% being singletons, with the ten largest covering 15% to 20%. The sample belongs to a study of blood T cells in healthy people across ages. The CDR3 consists of 16 residues. The germline V gene has CDR1 SGHTS and CDR2 YDEGEE. V dropped 3 bases and J dropped 5; count of bases not matched to a gene: 7.

Sequenced input: blood. The receptor was isolated from an elderly man in good health. V and J are TRBV5-8 and TRBJ2-3; 12 positions agree with TRBD2. The CDR3 region has the DNA TGTGCCAGCAGCTCGAGACTAGCGGGAGTGGTAGATACGCAGTATTTT. Protein product: CASSSRLAGVVDTQYF.